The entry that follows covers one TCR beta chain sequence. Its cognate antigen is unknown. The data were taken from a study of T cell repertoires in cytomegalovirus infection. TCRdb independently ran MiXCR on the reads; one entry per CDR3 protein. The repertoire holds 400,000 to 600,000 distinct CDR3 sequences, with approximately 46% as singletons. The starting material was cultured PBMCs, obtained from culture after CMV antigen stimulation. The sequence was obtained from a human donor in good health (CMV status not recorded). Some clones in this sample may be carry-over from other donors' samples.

The CDR3 coding sequence is TGTGCCAGCAGTTTGTTTGGGACAGGTTATAGCAATCAGCCCCAGCATTTT. It specifies CASSLFGTGYSNQPQHF. The V and J genes are TRBV27 and TRBJ1-5; 8 nucleotides match TRBD1. V gave up 3 bases and J gave up 0 bases; unmatched junction bases: 7. Germline CDR1 and CDR2: MNHEY and SMNVEV (reference sequence). There are 17 residues in the CDR3.